This is a list of T cell receptor beta chains from one sample in a study of identifying expanded T cells in peripheral blood. Data came from immunoSEQ multiplex PCR; TCRdb stores just in-frame clones and leaves some out. This sample yields 84,000 or so clones, of which approximately 90% are seen a single time; 2.8% belongs to the top ten. Sequencing input: blood. The receptors stem from a person between 18 and 75 years old in good health. The conserved cysteine and the conserved F or W are not part of the CDR3 here.

v_call cdr3_aa
TRBV7-5 ARSLVAGGGTEAF
TRBV28 ASSDRGNLDYEQY
TRBV28 ASSLMVSGVETQY
TRBV11-2 ASRPAGNTGELF
TRBV4-3 ASSQDIAGGPITDTQY
TRBV18 ASSEGFNEQF
TRBV29-1 SVPAGGYNEQF
TRBV2 ASTLTGGGYEQY
TRBV7-2 ASSFRPNGDSPLH
TRBV9 ASSRTGNYGYT
TRBV10-3 AISGDRGFNEQF
TRBV5-8 ASSRGPNEKLF
TRBV30 AWRETSGRAGVETQY
TRBV19 ASSIVTKLAGADTQY
TRBV7-8 ASSSGQGPYGYT
TRBV7-2 ASSLGRDRAPEQY
TRBV27 ASSVHPGGEKLF
TRBV7-8 ASSPAGWETQY
TRBV29-1 SAPRRGNTEAF
TRBV6-6 ASTFSGTTYEQY
TRBV9 ASSVGGGGEQY
TRBV5-5 ASSQGTGTYQPQH
TRBV27 ASSFLWSGDAENTQY
TRBV19 ASSRDRTNDYGYT
TRBV28 ASSSAAEAF